This T cell receptor beta chain originates from a study of radiation and T cells in renal cell carcinoma. Germline CDR1 LNHDA, CDR2 SQIVND (reference sequence). V shed 4 bases and J shed 0 bases, with 10 bases lying between them. The CDR3 has 15 residues. Indicated time point: blood 4 weeks post-SBRT, at nephrectomy. Treatment specified: 15 Gy SBRT to primary tumor, nephrectomy 4 weeks later. Measured with immunoSEQ multiplex PCR; TCRdb has only the in-frame clones, and not every one. This sample has over 120,000 clones, with about 88% found just once. The chain joins TRBV19 to TRBJ1-3; D is unclear. The receptor's source is a woman aged 45 to 65 with renal cell carcinoma. The source material was blood, sampled from a patient whose treatment included radiotherapy and nephrectomy. The CDR3 spells CASSSRPNSGNTIYF. The CDR3 bases are TGTGCCAGTAGTAGTCGGCCGAACTCTGGAAACACCATATATTTT.